This T cell receptor beta chain was retrieved from a study of blood T cell repertoires in COVID-19. Overall study context: The United States, Italy and Spain were the sources of the acute and convalescent COVID-19 samples. From T cells, B-cell-depleted T cells, or PBMCs came the material, which was cDNA or gDNA.

V lost 4 bases, J lost 11 bases, and 9 bases stayed unmatched. The CDR3 spans 14 residues. Germline V gene lookup returns CDR1 KGHSH and CDR2 LQKENI. Original methodology: Reference gene primer amplification gave estimated nucleated cell counts. Using immunoSEQ multiplex PCR, the repertoire was profiled, and TCRdb retains in-frame clones only, with some absent. V and J calls and clone size are copied from that table; D and trimming were computed from the DNA. The sample contains about 140,000 clones, 76% of which appear only once. The clonotype comes from a woman older than 75 with active or convalescent COVID-19. The sample consisted of peripheral blood. The genes are TRBV18 and TRBJ2-7, with 12 bases matching TRBD1. The CDR3 DNA follows: TGTGCCAGCTCACTCCCGGGGGGACAGGGGGCGGAGTACTTC. Its translation is CASSLPGGQGAEYF.